One and the same sample provided the 25 T cell receptor beta chains below, sequenced in a study of blood T cell repertoires in COVID-19. Sequenced by immunoSEQ multiplex PCR; TCRdb stores in-frame clones only, minus some. The repertoire holds about 76,000 clones, with approximately 85% as singletons. The sequencing sample was made of peripheral blood. The receptors originated from a man aged 50-59 years with COVID-19, enrolled during active disease.

This chain joins TRBV11-2 and TRBJ2-4; 7 bases line up with TRBD1. The CDR3 is made up of 15 amino acids. V was clipped by 5 bases and J by 10 bases; unmatched bases: 14. CDR1 SGHAT and CDR2 FQNNGV come from the germline V gene. CDR3 loop: CASSTQAGARGIQYF. The CDR3 DNA sequence: TGTGCCAGCAGCACCCAAGCCGGGGCCAGGGGGATTCAGTACTTC.

This clone is labeled medium-sized (0.01 to 0.1%). The V call is TRBV3-1 (or the pseudogene TRBV3-2), the J call TRBJ2-3; 12 nucleotides agree with TRBD2. V was pared by 3 bases and J by 0 bases, with 1 base of the junction left unmatched. Germline CDR1 reads LGHDT; CDR2 reads YNNKEL (reference sequence). CDR3 length: 16 residues. Here the CDR3 DNA reads TGTGCCAGCAGCCACGGACTAGCGGGGAGCACAGATACGCAGTATTTT. Encoded protein: CASSHGLAGSTDTQYF.

V and J are TRBV7-3 and TRBJ2-5, with 10 bases lining up with TRBD2. After removal of 5 bases from V and 4 bases from J, the junction contained 1 base not matched to a gene. Germline values: CDR1 SGHTA, CDR2 FQGTGA. The CDR3 is 13 amino acids. CDR3 nucleotides: TGTGCCAGCAGCCCTAGCGGGGGAGAGACCCAGTACTTC. It codes for CASSPSGGETQYF.

This clone appeared once. V gene TRBV7-8 combines with J gene TRBJ2-7; 8 positions match TRBD2. The germline CDR1 and CDR2 sequences are SGHVS and FQNEAQ. The CDR3 has 14 amino acids. J gave up 3 bases and V 6 bases, and 7 bases lay outside the gene matches. The CDR3 protein is CASRAAGGNYEQYF. In DNA, the CDR3 is TGTGCCAGCAGGGCGGCGGGGGGCAACTACGAGCAGTACTTC.

V usage is TRBV7-2 and J usage is TRBJ1-2, with D tentatively TRBD1 (5 bases). The V and J ends lost 6 bases and 3 bases respectively, with 11 bases between them. Germline V gene lookup returns CDR1 SGHTA and CDR2 FQGNSA. CDR3 length equals 13 residues. The CDR3 protein is CASRSQGYYGYTF. The CDR3 nucleotides are TGTGCCAGCAGATCCCAGGGTTACTATGGCTACACCTTC.

The rearrangement uses TRBV5-1 and TRBJ2-1, with D possibly being TRBD1 (6 bases). Trimming left V 3 bases short and J 0 bases short, with 10 bases between. Germline V gene sequence: CDR1 SGHRS, CDR2 YFSETQ. This CDR3 has 15 residues. CDR3 region: CASSSGQSSYNEQFF. The CDR3 nucleotides read TGCGCCAGCAGCTCCGGACAGAGCTCCTACAATGAGCAGTTCTTC.

This sequence joins TRBV6-2 or TRBV6-3 and TRBJ1-1; 12 bases match TRBD1. CDR1 is MNHEY, CDR2 SVGEGT, per germline. With V trimmed by 4 bases and J by 4 bases, 7 bases remained unmatched. The CDR3 is 16 residues long. CDR3 amino acids: CASSSRDRGLGTEAFF. For the CDR3, the DNA is TGTGCCAGCAGTTCCCGGGACAGGGGGCTCGGCACTGAAGCTTTCTTT.

The V gene is TRBV14, the J gene TRBJ1-1; weak D call: TRBD1 (5 bases). The CDR3 length is 14 residues. V lost 5 bases to trimming and J lost 4 bases, with 14 bases between them. Looked up from germline, CDR1 is SGHDN and CDR2 is FVKESK. The CDR3 region is CASSFPGRGTEAFF. The CDR3 bases are TGTGCCAGCAGCTTTCCCGGGAGGGGCACTGAAGCTTTCTTT.

This chain links TRBV12-3 or TRBV12-4 with TRBJ1-6; no reliable D call. The CDR3 totals 12 residues. Trimming cost V 6 bases and J 5 bases, with 5 bases left between them. Written as DNA, the CDR3 is TGTGCCAGCAGCAAAAATAATTCACCCCTCCACTTT. It specifies CASSKNNSPLHF.

The chain employs TRBV5-1 and TRBJ1-2; TRBD1 matches 7 bases. Germline CDR1 and CDR2: SGHRS and YFSETQ. The CDR3 length is 14 residues. After removal of 4 bases from V and 4 bases from J, the junction contained 7 bases not matched to a gene. This CDR3 reads CASSRNRDSYGYTF. The CDR3 DNA sequence: TGCGCCAGCAGCCGGAACCGGGACAGCTATGGCTACACCTTC. Together with reference TRBV5-1 and TRBJ1-2, the CDR3 gives the full variable domain: KAGVTQTPRYLIKTRGQQVTLSCSPISGHRSVSWYQQTPGQGLQFLFEYFSETQRNKGNFPGRFSGRQFSNSRSEMNVSTLELGDSALYLCASSRNRDSYGYTFGSGTRLTVV.

The chain joins TRBV2 to TRBJ2-1; D might be TRBD2 (5 bases). The CDR3 is 14 residues long. The ends were cut back, 2 bases at V and 8 bases at J, with 13 bases in the middle. Looked up from germline, CDR1 is SNHLY and CDR2 is FYNNEI. Written as DNA, the CDR3 is TGTGCCAGCAGTGAAAAAGCCTACGGGGATGAGCAGTTCTTC. Translation gives CASSEKAYGDEQFF.

CDR3 sequence reads: CASSSLAGARNEQFF. In DNA form, the CDR3 reads TGCGCCAGCAGTTCACTAGCGGGAGCGCGGAATGAGCAGTTCTTC. The chain carries TRBV5-1 and TRBJ2-1; 11 positions match TRBD2. Trimming cost V 5 bases and J 7 bases; bases outside gene matches: 8. The CDR3 extends over 15 amino acids. Germline CDR1 SGHRS, CDR2 YFSETQ.

This chain uses TRBV2 with TRBJ1-2; tentative D call: TRBD1 (5 bases). This CDR3 is 14 amino acids long. Germline lookup yields CDR1 SNHLY and CDR2 FYNNEI. The V gene lost 9 bases and the J gene lost 3 bases, with 17 bases spanning the gap. This chain's CDR3 is CASRRGGDYYGYTF. For the CDR3, the DNA is TGTGCCAGTCGGAGGGGAGGGGACTACTATGGCTACACCTTC.

J is TRBJ2-1 and V is TRBV18; perhaps TRBD2 as D (5 bases). The CDR3 runs 14 residues. CDR1 KGHSH and CDR2 LQKENI come from the germline V gene. Trimming stripped 6 bases from V and 8 bases from J, with 17 bases between. The CDR3 spells CASSLGIRRDEQFF. The DNA for the CDR3 is TGTGCCAGCTCTCTCGGGATCCGAAGGGATGAGCAGTTCTTC.

This clone was counted a single time. The chain uses TRBV28 and TRBJ2-7; perhaps TRBD2 as D (5 bases). The V end lost 3 bases, the J end lost 3 bases, and 9 bases lay between the germline ends. The germline V gene encodes CDR1 MDHEN and CDR2 SYDVKM. The CDR3 is made up of 13 amino acids. CDR3 in amino acids: CASSFGEFYEQYF. The CDR3 DNA follows: TGTGCCAGCAGTTTCGGGGAATTCTACGAGCAGTACTTC.

This rearrangement joins TRBV5-1 to TRBJ2-1; D perhaps matches TRBD2 (5 bases). Germline values: CDR1 SGHRS, CDR2 YFSETQ. The CDR3 contains 17 residues. Deletions cut 2 bases from V and 0 bases from J, with 15 bases between. The CDR3 DNA reads TGCGCCAGCAGCTTAACCATAGCGTTTAGCTCCTACAATGAGCAGTTCTTC. This encodes CASSLTIAFSSYNEQFF. Full variable domain (outside the CDR3, taken from reference TRBV5-1 and TRBJ2-1): KAGVTQTPRYLIKTRGQQVTLSCSPISGHRSVSWYQQTPGQGLQFLFEYFSETQRNKGNFPGRFSGRQFSNSRSEMNVSTLELGDSALYLCASSLTIAFSSYNEQFFGPGTRLTVL.

The chain uses TRBV5-4 and TRBJ2-6; 13 bases line up with TRBD2. Germline lookup yields CDR1 SGHNT and CDR2 YYREEE (reference sequence). Unmatched junction bases numbered 3, after V lost 3 bases and J lost 0 bases. The CDR3 is 18 residues long. CDR3 protein: CASSSGLAGFSGANVLTF. For the CDR3, the DNA is TGTGCCAGCAGCTCGGGACTAGCGGGGTTCTCTGGGGCCAACGTCCTGACTTTC.

This clone was seen a single time. The chain has TRBV19 and TRBJ1-1; 9 nucleotides line up with TRBD1. The CDR3 covers 16 residues. V trimming: 6 bases; J trimming: 2 bases; junction bases outside the gene matches: 10. Germline V lookup: CDR1 LNHDA, CDR2 SQIVND (reference sequence). CDR3 amino acids: CASRPGTGLRNTEAFF. In nucleotides, the CDR3 is TGTGCCAGTAGACCGGGGACAGGGCTACGAAACACTGAAGCTTTCTTT.

The chain uses TRBV19 and TRBJ1-5; 8 bases fit TRBD1. Germline V lookup: CDR1 LNHDA, CDR2 SQIVND (reference sequence). V gave up 5 bases and J gave up 1 base; unmatched junction bases: 10. The CDR3 is made up of 17 amino acids. CDR3 in DNA: TGTGCCAGTAGTCTCAACGACAGGGGTGGAAGCAATCAGCCCCAGCATTTT. Its translation is CASSLNDRGGSNQPQHF. The full variable domain, its missing parts supplied by reference TRBV19 and TRBJ1-5, is DGGITQSPKYLFRKEGQNVTLSCEQNLNHDAMYWYRQDPGQGLRLIYYSQIVNDFQKGDIAEGYSVSREKKESFPLTVTSAQKNPTAFYLCASSLNDRGGSNQPQHFGDGTRLSIL.

The chain has TRBV7-9 and TRBJ2-3; D is perhaps TRBD2 (6 bases). The length of the CDR3 is 11 residues. Trimming stripped 8 bases from V and 5 bases from J, with 8 bases between. Germline lookup yields CDR1 SEHNR and CDR2 FQNEAQ (reference sequence). In nucleotides, the CDR3 is TGTGCCAGCTTCGGGAGAGATACGCAGTATTTT. It yields the protein CASFGRDTQYF.

The chain recombines TRBV5-4 with TRBJ1-2, with 8 nucleotides matching TRBD1. The CDR3 length is 15 residues. Germline values: CDR1 SGHNT, CDR2 YYREEE (reference sequence). Trimming cost V 3 bases and J 2 bases; bases outside gene matches: 6. The CDR3 coding sequence is TGTGCCAGCAGCTCCCGGGACAGGCGGAACTATGGCTACACCTTC. This sequence encodes CASSSRDRRNYGYTF.

The CDR3 bases are TGCGCCAGCAGCTTTCAGGACAGCAATGAGCAGTTCTTC. It codes for CASSFQDSNEQFF. The chain employs TRBV5-1 and TRBJ2-1; TRBD1 might be the D (6 bases). The V end lost 2 bases, the J end lost 6 bases, and 9 bases lay between the germline ends. The CDR3 runs to 13 residues. The germline gives CDR1 SGHRS, CDR2 YFSETQ.

This clone has a single count. The chain employs TRBV6-6 and TRBJ1-3, with D unclear. Germline V lookup: CDR1 MNHNY, CDR2 SVGAGI (reference sequence). The germline V and J ends were trimmed by 5 bases and 7 bases, with 12 bases remaining between them. This CDR3 has 13 residues. The CDR3 here is CASSPPGDNTIYF. The CDR3 DNA is TGTGCCAGCAGTCCCCCGGGAGACAACACCATATATTTT.

CDR3 DNA: TGTGCCAGCAGTACCAGGGCCTCCTATGGCTACACCTTC. Its translation: CASSTRASYGYTF. This rearrangement joins TRBV12-3 or TRBV12-4 to TRBJ1-2; a weak D match, TRBD1 (5 bases). V dropped 5 bases and J dropped 4 bases, with 11 bases sitting between them. The CDR3 length is 13 residues.

The V gene is TRBV11-2, the J gene TRBJ1-1; the match to TRBD1 covers 9 bases. Germline CDR1 reads SGHAT; CDR2 reads FQNNGV. The V segment lost 4 bases and the J segment 4 bases; nucleotides outside the gene matches: 4. This CDR3 has 14 amino acids. The CDR3 DNA is TGTGCCAGCAGCTCCGGGACAGGGAGCACTGAAGCTTTCTTT. Its translation is CASSSGTGSTEAFF.